What follows describes a single TCR beta chain. TCR beta VDJ and CDR3 profiling used genomic DNA as template. Each CDR3 protein is one row after TCRdb ran MiXCR on the reads. The sample lists some 220,000 distinct CDR3 sequences, 30% to 40% seen once, with 0.95% to 1.3% in the top ten. This sample is part of a study of CD8+CD57+ T cells in acquired aplastic anemia. The V end lost 4 bases, the J end lost 0 bases, and 10 bases lay between the germline ends. This CDR3 has 15 residues. The germline V gene has CDR1 LGHDT and CDR2 YNNKEL (reference sequence). The TCR sequence derives from a human donor in good health, serving as a control. This sequence joins TRBV3-1 and TRBJ2-1, with D perhaps matching TRBD2 (5 bases). The sequenced sample was sorted CD4+, CD8+, or CD8+CD57+ T cells (not recorded which) from PBMCs. CDR3 bases: TGTGCCAGCAGCCTAACGGCGGGCTCCTACAATGAGCAGTTCTTC. Its translation is CASSLTAGSYNEQFF.